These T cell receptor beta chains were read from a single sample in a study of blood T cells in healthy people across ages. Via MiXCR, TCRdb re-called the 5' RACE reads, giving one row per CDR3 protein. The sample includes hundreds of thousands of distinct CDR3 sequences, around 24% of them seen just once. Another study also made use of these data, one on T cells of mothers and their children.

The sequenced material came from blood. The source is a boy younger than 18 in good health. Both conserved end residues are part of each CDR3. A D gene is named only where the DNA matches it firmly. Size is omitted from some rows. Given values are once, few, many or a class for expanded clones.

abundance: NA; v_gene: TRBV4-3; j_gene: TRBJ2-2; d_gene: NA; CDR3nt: TGCGCCAGCAGCCAGGGATCAGGGGAAACCGGGGAGCTGTTTTTT; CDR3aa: CASSQGSGETGELFF
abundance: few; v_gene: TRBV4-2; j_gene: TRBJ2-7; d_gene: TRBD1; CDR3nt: TGTGCCAGCAGCCACGAACAGGGGGCAAAATCTTACGAGCAGTACTTC; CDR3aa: CASSHEQGAKSYEQYF
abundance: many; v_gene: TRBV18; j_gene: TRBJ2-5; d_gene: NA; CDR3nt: TGTGCCAGCTCAGGGGGACGGCGAAACCAAGAGACCCAGTACTTC; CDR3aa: CASSGGRRNQETQYF
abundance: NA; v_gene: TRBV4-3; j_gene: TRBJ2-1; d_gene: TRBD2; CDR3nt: TGCGCCAGCAGCCAAGATGCGGGGGTGGGTCGGAGCTCCTACAATGAGCAGTTCTTC; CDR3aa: CASSQDAGVGRSSYNEQFF
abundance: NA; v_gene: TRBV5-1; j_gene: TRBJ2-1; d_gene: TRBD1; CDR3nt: TGCGCCAGCAGCTTGGAGAGACAGGGGTTCTCGAATGAGCAGTTCTTC; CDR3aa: CASSLERQGFSNEQFF
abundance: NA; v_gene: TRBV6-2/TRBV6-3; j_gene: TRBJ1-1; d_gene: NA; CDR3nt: TGTGCCAGCAGACGAGGGGCAGGAACTGAAGCTTTCTTT; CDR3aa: CASRRGAGTEAFF
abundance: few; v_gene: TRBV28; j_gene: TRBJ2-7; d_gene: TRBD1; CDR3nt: TGTGCCAGCAGTGCGGGACAGGGCTACGAGCAGTACTTC; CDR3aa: CASSAGQGYEQYF
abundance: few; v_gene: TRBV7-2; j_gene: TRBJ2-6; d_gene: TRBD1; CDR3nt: TGTGCCAGCAGCTTAGTGTCAGGGGGCGGCTCTGGGGCCAACGTCCTGACTTTC; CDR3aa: CASSLVSGGGSGANVLTF
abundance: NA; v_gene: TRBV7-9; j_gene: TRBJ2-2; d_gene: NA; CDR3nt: TGTGCCATAATACCGGCGGGGGAGCTGTTTTTT; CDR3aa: CAIIPAGELFF
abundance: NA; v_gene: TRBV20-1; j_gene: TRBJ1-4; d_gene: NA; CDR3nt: TGCAGTGCACAGGGAAACGGGGAAAAACTGTTTTTT; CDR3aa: CSAQGNGEKLFF
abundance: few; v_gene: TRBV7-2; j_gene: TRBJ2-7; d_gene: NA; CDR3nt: TGTGCCAGCAGCTTGTTGGGGGGCGTGCAGTACTTC; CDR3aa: CASSLLGGVQYF
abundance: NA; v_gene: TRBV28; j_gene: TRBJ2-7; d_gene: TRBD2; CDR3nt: TGTGCCAGCAGTCTGACTAGCGGGGGCAGCTCCTACGAGCAGTACTTC; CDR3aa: CASSLTSGGSSYEQYF
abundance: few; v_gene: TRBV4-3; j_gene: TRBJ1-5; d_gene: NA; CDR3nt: TGCGCCAGCAGCCAAGATGTGTCAGGCAATCAGCCCCAGCATTTT; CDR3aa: CASSQDVSGNQPQHF
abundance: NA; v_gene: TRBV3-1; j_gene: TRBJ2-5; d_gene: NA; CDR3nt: TGTGCCAGCAGCCAACGGGAAGAGACCCAGTACTTC; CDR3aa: CASSQREETQYF
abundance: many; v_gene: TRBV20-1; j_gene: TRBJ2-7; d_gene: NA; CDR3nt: TGCAGTGCGAGACAGGACTCCTACGAGCAGTACTTC; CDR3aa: CSARQDSYEQYF
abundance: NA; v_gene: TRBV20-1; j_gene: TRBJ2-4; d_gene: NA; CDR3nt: TGCAGTGCCCCCAGGGAACTAGCCAAAAACATTCAGTACTTC; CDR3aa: CSAPRELAKNIQYF
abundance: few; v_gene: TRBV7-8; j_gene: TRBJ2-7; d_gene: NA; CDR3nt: TGTGCCAGCAGCTTAGAGACAGACCCCTCCTACGAGCAGTACTTC; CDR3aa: CASSLETDPSYEQYF
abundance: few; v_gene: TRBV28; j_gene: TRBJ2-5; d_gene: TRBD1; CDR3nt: TGTGCCAGCAGTCGCGGACAGGGGTGGGTGAAGACCCAGTACTTC; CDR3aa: CASSRGQGWVKTQYF
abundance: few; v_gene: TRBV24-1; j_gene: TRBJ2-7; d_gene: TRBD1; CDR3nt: TGTGCCACCAGTGACCCAAGGACAGGCGGCTACGAGCAGTACTTC; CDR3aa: CATSDPRTGGYEQYF
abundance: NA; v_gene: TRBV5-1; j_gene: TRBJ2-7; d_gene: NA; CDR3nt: TGCGCCAGCACCGCGCCGAATTCCTACGAGCAGTACTTC; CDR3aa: CASTAPNSYEQYF
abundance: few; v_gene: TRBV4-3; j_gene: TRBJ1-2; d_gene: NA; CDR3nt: TGCGCCAGCAGCCAAACTGGATTTAGTGGCTACACCTTC; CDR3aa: CASSQTGFSGYTF
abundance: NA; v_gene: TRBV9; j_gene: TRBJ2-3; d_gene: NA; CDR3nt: TGTGCCAGCAGCGACCCCAGGGCGACAGATACGCAGTATTTT; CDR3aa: CASSDPRATDTQYF
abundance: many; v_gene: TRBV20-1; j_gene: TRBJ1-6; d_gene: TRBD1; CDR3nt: TGCAGTGCTAGAGATCCCGAGACAGGGGAGAATTCACCCCTCCACTTT; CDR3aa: CSARDPETGENSPLHF
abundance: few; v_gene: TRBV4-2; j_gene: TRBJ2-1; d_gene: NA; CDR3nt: TGTGCCAGCAGCCCCGTTCGGGGAACCTACAATGAGCAGTTCTTC; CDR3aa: CASSPVRGTYNEQFF
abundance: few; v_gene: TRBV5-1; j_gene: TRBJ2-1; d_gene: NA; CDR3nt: TGCGCCAGCAGCTTGGAACTATTACGGCTAGGGAACAATGAGCAGTTCTTC; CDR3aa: CASSLELLRLGNNEQFF
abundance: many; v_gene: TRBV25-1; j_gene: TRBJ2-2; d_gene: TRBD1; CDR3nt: TGTGCCAGCAGCCAACAGGGGGCCGGGGAGCTGTTTTTT; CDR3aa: CASSQQGAGELFF
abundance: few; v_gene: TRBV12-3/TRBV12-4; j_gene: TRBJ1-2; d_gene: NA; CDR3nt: TGTGCCAGCAGTGGGGTCGGGGGCGATGGCTACACCTTC; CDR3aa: CASSGVGGDGYTF
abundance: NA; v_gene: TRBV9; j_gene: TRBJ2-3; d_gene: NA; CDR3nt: TGTGCCAGCAGCGGCCAGGGACGCGGCACAGATACGCAGTATTTT; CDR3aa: CASSGQGRGTDTQYF
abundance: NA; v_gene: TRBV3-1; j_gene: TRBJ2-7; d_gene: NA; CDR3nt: TGTGCCAGCAGCCAGGATAGAGGTCTGGGACGTCTTTCAGGCCCCTCCTACGAGCAGTACTTC; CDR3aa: CASSQDRGLGRLSGPSYEQYF
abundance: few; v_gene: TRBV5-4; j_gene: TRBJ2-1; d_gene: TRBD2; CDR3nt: TGTGCCAGCAGCAAGGGACTAGCGGGAGAGGGCGAGCAGTTCTTC; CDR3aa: CASSKGLAGEGEQFF
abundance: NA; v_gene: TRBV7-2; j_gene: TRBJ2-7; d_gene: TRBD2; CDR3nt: TGTGCCAGCAGCCTCCCACTAGCGACTAGCTCCTACGAGCAGTACTTC; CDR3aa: CASSLPLATSSYEQYF
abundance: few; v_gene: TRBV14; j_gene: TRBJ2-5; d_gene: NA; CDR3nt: TGTGCCAGCAGCCAAGTAACCCAGACCCAGTACTTC; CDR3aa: CASSQVTQTQYF